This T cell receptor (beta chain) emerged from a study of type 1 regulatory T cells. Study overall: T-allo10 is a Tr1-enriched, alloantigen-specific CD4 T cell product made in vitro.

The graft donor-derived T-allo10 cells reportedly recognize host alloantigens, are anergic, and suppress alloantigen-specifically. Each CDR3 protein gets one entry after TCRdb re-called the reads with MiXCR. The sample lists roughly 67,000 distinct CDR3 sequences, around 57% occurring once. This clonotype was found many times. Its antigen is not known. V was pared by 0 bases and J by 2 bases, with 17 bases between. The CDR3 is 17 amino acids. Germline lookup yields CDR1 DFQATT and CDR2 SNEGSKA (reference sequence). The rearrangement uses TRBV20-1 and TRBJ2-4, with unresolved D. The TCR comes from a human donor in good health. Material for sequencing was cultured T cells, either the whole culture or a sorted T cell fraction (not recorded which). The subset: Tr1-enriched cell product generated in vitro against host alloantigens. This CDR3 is CSARDFEYPKSKNIQYF. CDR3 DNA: TGCAGTGCTAGAGATTTTGAGTACCCCAAGTCCAAAAACATTCAGTACTTC.